This TCR beta chain was profiled in a study of shared clonotypes between healthy human individuals. This clone occurred a few times. Its specificity is not known. V lost 6 bases and J 3 bases, leaving 13 bases between the germline ends. The CDR3 length is 14 residues. Germline CDR1 SGHTA, CDR2 FQGNSA. Here immunoSEQ multiplex PCR was the method, and the copy in TCRdb shows in-frame clones only, minus some. Of 1 million to 1.2 million clones in the sample, about 72% were seen once. The study's findings and limits: Lower generation probabilities were found for non-shared clonotypes than for those shared by all four donors. Of the naive CD4 clonotypes, around 5.2% were shared across several donors.

The chain uses TRBV7-2 and TRBJ2-3, with D uncertain. The sequenced material came from memory CD4+ T cells from PBMCs. Subset described: CD45RA-negative fraction. The source of this sequence is a man younger than 30 in good health. Some clones in this sample may be carry-over from other donors' samples. CDR3 residues: CASSIRQGTDTQYF. The DNA of the CDR3 is TGTGCCAGCAGTATAAGGCAAGGAACAGATACGCAGTATTTT.